The text below deals with one TCR beta chain. Measured with immunoSEQ multiplex PCR; TCRdb has only the in-frame clones, and not every one. There are 1,500 to 2,000 clones in the sample; under 75% occur only once, and around 19% lies in the top ten. The data are from a study of immune cell composition in non-small cell lung cancer. Study-level background: Tumours were mainly lung adenocarcinoma or squamous cell carcinoma.

Normal lung was sampled as far from the tumour as possible, at least 3 cm. Template was genomic DNA from frozen, unsorted single-cell suspensions. CDR1 and CDR2 (germline): SGHAT, FQNNGV. V dropped 1 base and J dropped 1; count of bases not matched to a gene: 7. The length of the CDR3 is 18 residues. This receptor was identified in a human donor with non-small cell lung cancer. Sequencing was performed on non-adjacent lung tissue. The chain is built from TRBV11-2 and TRBJ2-2, with 9 bases matching TRBD2. The CDR3 sequence is CASSLGFARGGNTGELFF. CDR3 DNA: TGTGCCAGCAGCTTAGGTTTCGCGCGGGGGGGGAACACCGGGGAGCTGTTTTTT.